The 8 T cell receptor beta chains presented below share a single source sample, sequenced in a study of cytomegalovirus exposure and HLA in healthy donors. TCRdb's table, derived via immunoSEQ multiplex PCR, lists solely in-frame clones and lacks some. The repertoire holds 150,000 to 200,000 clones, roughly 85% seen once, with approximately 16% in the top ten. The material sequenced was PBMCs. The receptors shown here come from a man between 18 and 35 years old in good health and CMV-seropositive.

The gene calls are TRBV4-1 and TRBJ2-1, with 9 bases lining up with TRBD2. CDR3 length equals 16 residues. Germline lookup yields CDR1 MGHRA and CDR2 YSYEKL. The trim removed 1 base at V and 0 bases at J, leaving 1 base unmatched. This chain's CDR3 is CASSQGLAASYNEQFF. The CDR3 DNA reads TGCGCCAGCAGCCAAGGACTAGCGGCCTCCTACAATGAGCAGTTCTTC.

This clone appeared once. This chain links TRBV9 with TRBJ2-1; 10 bases line up with TRBD2. The V gene's germline CDR1 is SGDLS and CDR2 YYNGEE. This CDR3 comprises 19 residues. The V gene end was trimmed by 0 bases and the J gene end by 0 bases; junction bases not matched to a gene: 9. CDR3 loop: CASSVGKAGGPNSYNEQFF. CDR3 nucleotides: TGTGCCAGCAGCGTAGGGAAAGCGGGAGGGCCCAACTCCTACAATGAGCAGTTCTTC.

The chain joins TRBV18 to TRBJ1-2; 9 positions match TRBD1. Germline V CDR1 and CDR2: KGHSH, LQKENI. This CDR3 region has 16 residues. J gave up 7 bases and V 4 bases, and 13 bases lay outside the gene matches. The DNA for the CDR3 is TGTGCCAGCTCACGAGCCCCACAGGGGGCTAGGGGTGGCTACACCTTC. Translation: CASSRAPQGARGGYTF.

This chain links TRBV5-1 with TRBJ2-7; 7 bases agree with TRBD2. V trimming: 1 base; J trimming: 3 bases; junction bases outside the gene matches: 7. CDR1 is SGHRS and CDR2 is YFSETQ in the germline V gene. The length of the CDR3 is 15 residues. The DNA of the CDR3 is TGCGCCAGCAGCTTGTTTAGCGGGCCTTACTACGAGCAGTACTTC. Translated, it gives CASSLFSGPYYEQYF. Looking up the rest from reference TRBV5-1 and TRBJ2-7 gives the full variable domain: KAGVTQTPRYLIKTRGQQVTLSCSPISGHRSVSWYQQTPGQGLQFLFEYFSETQRNKGNFPGRFSGRQFSNSRSEMNVSTLELGDSALYLCASSLFSGPYYEQYFGPGTRLTVT.

The V gene is TRBV19, the J gene TRBJ2-4; TRBD1 matches 11 bases. Germline-derived CDR1 and CDR2 are LNHDA and SQIVND (reference sequence). The V and J ends lost 7 bases and 1 base, in that order; junction bases with no gene match: 9. The length of the CDR3 is 17 residues. CDR3 in DNA: TGTGCCAGTACCCGGACAGGGGGCCGCGGGGCCAAAAACATTCAGTACTTC. It codes for CASTRTGGRGAKNIQYF.

In DNA form, the CDR3 reads TGTGCCTGGAGCCGGGTGAACACTGAAGCTTTCTTT. Protein sequence: CAWSRVNTEAFF. The chain employs TRBV30 and TRBJ1-1; D is unresolved. Trimming stripped 3 bases from V and 0 bases from J, with 5 bases between. The CDR3 length is 12 residues. The germline V gene encodes CDR1 GTSNPN and CDR2 SVGIG (reference sequence).

The chain combines TRBV6-1 with TRBJ1-5; no reliable D call. V dropped 2 bases and J dropped 0 bases, with 5 bases sitting between them. The V gene's germline CDR1 is MNHNS and CDR2 SASEGT. This CDR3 region has 14 residues. The CDR3 bases are TGTGCCAGCAGTGAAATAGTTAGCAATCAGCCCCAGCATTTT. Protein: CASSEIVSNQPQHF.

The chain carries TRBV30 and TRBJ1-1, with 7 bases fitting TRBD1. The trim removed 4 bases at V and 5 bases at J, leaving 7 bases unmatched. From germline, CDR1 is GTSNPN and CDR2 SVGIG (reference sequence). CDR3 size: 13 residues. The CDR3 spells CAWTRQGGTEAFF. The CDR3 DNA sequence: TGTGCCTGGACCCGACAGGGCGGGACTGAAGCTTTCTTT.